The rows below give T cell receptor beta chains drawn from one sample of a study of blood T cell repertoires in COVID-19. The repertoire was sequenced with immunoSEQ multiplex PCR; TCRdb's copy has only in-frame clones and lacks some. This repertoire shows a few hundred thousand clones, about 80% found once; its top ten account for approximately 2.5%. The sample comprised peripheral blood. These receptors originate from a woman between 55 and 75 years old with acute or convalescent COVID-19. Each CDR3 is given with its conserved first and last residue. Fields, in order: clone size, D gene, V gene, J gene, CDR3 protein, CDR3 DNA. D genes are given only for firm matches. Expanded clones are given a class, and other clones once, few, many or no size at all.

>.|TRBD1|TRBV18|TRBJ2-7
CASSPGTGGYEQYF
TGTGCCAGCTCACCGGGGACAGGGGGCTACGAGCAGTACTTC
>.|TRBD1|TRBV24-1|TRBJ2-1
CATSDPRTGGNEQFF
TGTGCCACCAGTGATCCTCGGACAGGGGGAAATGAGCAGTTCTTC
>once|.|TRBV19|TRBJ2-3
CATQGDRDTQYF
TGTGCCACACAGGGCGACAGAGATACGCAGTATTTT
>.|.|TRBV9|TRBJ1-3
CASSARGSGNTIYF
TGTGCCAGCAGCGCCAGGGGATCTGGAAACACCATATATTTT
>.|TRBD1|TRBV19|TRBJ1-5
CASSIHGDRTYSNQPQHF
TGTGCCAGTAGTATTCATGGGGACAGGACTTATAGCAATCAGCCCCAGCATTTT
>.|TRBD1|TRBV4-1|TRBJ2-2
CASSRTGQGANTGELFF
TGCGCCAGCAGCCGCACGGGACAGGGGGCTAACACCGGGGAGCTGTTTTTT
>.|.|TRBV7-2|TRBJ2-2
CASSLGRGRSTGELFF
TGTGCCAGCAGCTTAGGGAGGGGTCGTAGCACCGGGGAGCTGTTTTTT
>.|TRBD1|TRBV7-9|TRBJ1-1
CASSLARTGNTEAFF
TGTGCCAGCAGCTTAGCCCGGACAGGGAACACTGAAGCTTTCTTT
>few|TRBD1|TRBV30|TRBJ1-6
CAWKDRAYNSPLHF
TGTGCCTGGAAGGACAGGGCATATAATTCACCCCTCCACTTT
>.|.|TRBV3-1/TRBV3-2|TRBJ1-5
CASSPGQPNQPQHF
TGTGCCAGCAGCCCCGGACAGCCTAATCAGCCCCAGCATTTT
>.|TRBD2|TRBV7-2|TRBJ2-1
CASSLKSALAGNNEQFF
TGTGCCAGCAGCTTAAAGTCGGCCCTAGCGGGGAACAATGAGCAGTTCTTC
>.|TRBD1|TRBV10-3|TRBJ2-4
CAMKQGPQAKNIQYF
TGTGCCATGAAACAGGGGCCCCAAGCCAAAAACATTCAGTACTTC
>.|TRBD2|TRBV15|TRBJ2-7
CATSSSIAGGREQYF
TGTGCCACCAGCAGCTCAATCGCGGGGGGGAGGGAGCAGTACTTC
>.|.|TRBV6-5|TRBJ2-1
CASSYSPGIYNEQFF
TGTGCCAGCAGTTACTCGCCAGGGATCTACAATGAGCAGTTCTTC
>.|TRBD2|TRBV7-9|TRBJ2-3
CASSFPSSGGTTDTQYF
TGTGCCAGCAGCTTTCCTTCTAGCGGGGGGACCACAGATACGCAGTATTTT
>few|.|TRBV2|TRBJ2-3
CASSEIRLYTDTQYF
TGTGCCAGCAGTGAAATTCGTTTATACACAGATACGCAGTATTTT
>.|TRBD1|TRBV4-1|TRBJ1-2
CASSAGQGPNSNYGYTF
TGCGCCAGCAGCGCGGGACAGGGGCCCAACTCTAACTATGGCTACACCTTC
>.|TRBD2|TRBV5-1|TRBJ2-7
CASSLETSGVDEQYF
TGCGCCAGCAGCTTGGAAACTAGCGGGGTTGACGAGCAGTACTTC
>once|TRBD2|TRBV5-1|TRBJ2-1
CASSLVVAGGGNEQFF
TGCGCCAGCAGCTTGGTGGTAGCGGGAGGCGGCAATGAGCAGTTCTTC
>.|.|TRBV7-8|TRBJ2-1
CASSLVGESKIF
TGTGCCAGCAGCTTAGTCGGGGAGAGTAAGATCTTC
>.|.|TRBV2|TRBJ1-6
CASTTGISPLHF
TGTGCCAGCACCACAGGGATTTCACCCCTCCACTTT
>.|.|TRBV28|TRBJ2-1
CASSFLSNEQFF
TGTGCCAGCAGTTTCCTGAGCAATGAGCAGTTCTTC
>.|.|TRBV19|TRBJ2-1
CASSIGPGSSYNEQFF
TGTGCCAGTAGTATAGGTCCGGGGAGTTCCTACAATGAGCAGTTCTTC